This TCR beta chain was captured in a study of shared clonotypes between healthy human individuals. Libraries were prepared by immunoSEQ multiplex PCR; TCRdb keeps only in-frame clonotypes and omits some of them. This sample has more than 1.2 million clones; around 98.5% occur once, and the top ten carry about 0.34%. The CDR3 sequence is 11 residues long. Germline values: CDR1 SEHNR, CDR2 FQNEAQ (reference sequence). Trimming took 5 bases from V and 7 from J, leaving 9 bases between them. The clonotype comes from a man aged 30 to 45 in good health. J is TRBJ2-7 and V is TRBV7-9; no clear D. Sample: naive CD4+ T cells sorted from blood. Regarding subset: CD45RA+ positively selected. CDR3 DNA sequence: TGTGCCAGCAGCCGTGCCGGTGAGCAGTACTTC. Amino acids: CASSRAGEQYF.